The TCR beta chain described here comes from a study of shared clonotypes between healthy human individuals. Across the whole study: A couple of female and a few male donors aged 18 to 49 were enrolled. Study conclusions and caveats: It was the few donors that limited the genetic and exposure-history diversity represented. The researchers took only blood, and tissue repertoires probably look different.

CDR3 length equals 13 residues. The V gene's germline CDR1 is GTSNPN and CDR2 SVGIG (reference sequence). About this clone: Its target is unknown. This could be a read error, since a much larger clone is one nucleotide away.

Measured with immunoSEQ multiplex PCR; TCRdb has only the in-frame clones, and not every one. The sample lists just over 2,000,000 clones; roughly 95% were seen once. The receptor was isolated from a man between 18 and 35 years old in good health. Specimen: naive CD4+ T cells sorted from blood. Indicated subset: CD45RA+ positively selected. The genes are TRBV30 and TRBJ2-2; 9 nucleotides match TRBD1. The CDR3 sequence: CAWRRQGDGELLF. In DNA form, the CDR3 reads TGTGCCTGGAGGAGACAGGGGGACGGGGAGCTGCTTTTT. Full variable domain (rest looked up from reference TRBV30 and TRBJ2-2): SQTIHQWPATLVQPVGSPLSLECTVEGTSNPNLYWYRQAAGRGLQLLFYSVGIGQISSEVPQNLSASRPQDRQFILSSKKLLLSDSGFYLCAWRRQGDGELLFGEGSRLTVL.